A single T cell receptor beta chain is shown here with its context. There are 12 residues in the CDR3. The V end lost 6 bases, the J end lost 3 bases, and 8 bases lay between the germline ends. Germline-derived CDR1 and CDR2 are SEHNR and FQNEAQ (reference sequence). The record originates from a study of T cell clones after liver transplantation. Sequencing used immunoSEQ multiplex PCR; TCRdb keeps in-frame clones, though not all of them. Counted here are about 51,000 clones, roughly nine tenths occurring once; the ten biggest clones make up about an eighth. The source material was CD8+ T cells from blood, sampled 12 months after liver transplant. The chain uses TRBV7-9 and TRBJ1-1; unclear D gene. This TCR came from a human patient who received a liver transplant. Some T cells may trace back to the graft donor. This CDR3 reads CASSFRDTEAFF. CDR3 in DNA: TGTGCCAGCAGTTTCCGGGACACTGAAGCTTTCTTT.